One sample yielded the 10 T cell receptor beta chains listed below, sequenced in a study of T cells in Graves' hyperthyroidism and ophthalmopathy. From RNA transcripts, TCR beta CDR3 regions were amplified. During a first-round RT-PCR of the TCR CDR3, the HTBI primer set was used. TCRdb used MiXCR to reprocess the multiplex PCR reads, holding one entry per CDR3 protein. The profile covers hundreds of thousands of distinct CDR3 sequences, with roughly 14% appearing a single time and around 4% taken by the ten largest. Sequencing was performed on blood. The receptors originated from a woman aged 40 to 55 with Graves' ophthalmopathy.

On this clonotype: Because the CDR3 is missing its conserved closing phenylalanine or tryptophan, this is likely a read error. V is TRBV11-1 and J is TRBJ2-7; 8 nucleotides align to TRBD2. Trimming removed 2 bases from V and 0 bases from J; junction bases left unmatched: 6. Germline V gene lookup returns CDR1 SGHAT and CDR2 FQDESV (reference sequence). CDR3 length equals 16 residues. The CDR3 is CASSLQGGRISYEQYS. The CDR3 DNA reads TGTGCCAGCAGCTTACAGGGCGGGAGGATCTCCTACGAGCAGTACTCC.

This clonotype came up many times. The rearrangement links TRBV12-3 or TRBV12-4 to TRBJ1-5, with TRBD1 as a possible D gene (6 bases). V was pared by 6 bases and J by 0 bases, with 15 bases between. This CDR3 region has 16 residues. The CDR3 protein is CASRMGGQFSNQPQHF. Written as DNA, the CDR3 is TGTGCCAGCAGGATGGGGGGACAATTTAGCAATCAGCCCCAGCATTTT.

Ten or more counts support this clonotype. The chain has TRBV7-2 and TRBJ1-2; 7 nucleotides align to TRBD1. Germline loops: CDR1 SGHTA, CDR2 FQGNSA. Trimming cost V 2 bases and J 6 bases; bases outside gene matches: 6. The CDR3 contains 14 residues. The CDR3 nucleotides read TGTGCCAGCAGCTTACCACAGGGGAGGGATGGCTACACCTTC. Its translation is CASSLPQGRDGYTF.

The CDR3 region is CASSFRASTDTQYF. In DNA form, the CDR3 reads TGTGCCAGCAGTTTTCGAGCTTCCACAGATACGCAGTATTTT. The chain carries TRBV12-3 or TRBV12-4 and TRBJ2-3, with D unclear. There are 14 residues in the CDR3. Trimming pared 3 bases from V and 2 bases from J, leaving 9 bases between.

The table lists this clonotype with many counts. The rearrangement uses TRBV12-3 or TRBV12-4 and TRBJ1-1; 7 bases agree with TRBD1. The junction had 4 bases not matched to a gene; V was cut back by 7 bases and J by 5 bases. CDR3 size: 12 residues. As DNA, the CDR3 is TGTGCCAGCACTGACAGGGTTACTGAAGCTTTCTTT. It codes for CASTDRVTEAFF.

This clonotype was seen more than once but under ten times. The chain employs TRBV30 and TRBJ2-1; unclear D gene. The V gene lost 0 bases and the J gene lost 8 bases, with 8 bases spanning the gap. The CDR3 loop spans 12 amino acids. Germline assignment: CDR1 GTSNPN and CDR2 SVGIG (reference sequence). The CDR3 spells CAWSVDRHEQFF. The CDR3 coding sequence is TGTGCCTGGAGTGTAGACCGCCATGAGCAGTTCTTC.

CDR3 in DNA: TGTGCCAGCAGTTACTCTAGCGCCAGATACACCGGGGAGCTGTTTTTT. This codes for CASSYSSARYTGELFF. V and J are TRBV6-5 and TRBJ2-2, with D possibly TRBD2 on 5 matching bases. This CDR3 contains 16 residues. The germline V and J ends were trimmed by 0 bases and 3 bases, with 11 bases remaining between them. CDR1 and CDR2 from the germline V gene are MNHEY and SVGAGI.

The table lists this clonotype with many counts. CDR3 sequence: CASSSSTGQGASNQPQHF. In DNA, the CDR3 is TGTGCCAGCAGTTCATCGACCGGACAGGGGGCTAGCAATCAGCCCCAGCATTTT. The V gene is TRBV28, the J gene TRBJ1-5, with TRBD1 matching over 11 bases. Germline loops: CDR1 MDHEN, CDR2 SYDVKM. The V segment lost 4 bases and the J segment 0 bases; nucleotides outside the gene matches: 8. The CDR3 extends over 18 amino acids. Supplemented by reference TRBV28 and TRBJ1-5, the full variable domain reads DVKVTQSSRYLVKRTGEKVFLECVQDMDHENMFWYRQDPGLGLRLIYFSYDVKMKEKGDIPEGYSVSREKKERFSLILESASTNQTSMYLCASSSSTGQGASNQPQHFGDGTRLSIL.

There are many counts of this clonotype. The DNA of the CDR3 is TGTGCCAGACGACAGGGCACCCTTTCCGGGGAGCTGTTTTTT. As protein: CARRQGTLSGELFF. The rearrangement links TRBV15 to TRBJ2-2; 7 bases match TRBD1. Germline V gene data show CDR1 as LNHNV and CDR2 as YYDKDF (reference sequence). The trim removed 10 bases at V and 6 bases at J, leaving 11 bases unmatched. CDR3 size: 14 residues. Drawing the rest from reference TRBV15 and TRBJ2-2, the complete variable domain is DAMVIQNPRYQVTQFGKPVTLSCSQTLNHNVMYWYQQKSSQAPKLLFHYYDKDFNNEADTPDNFQSRRPNTSFCFLDIRSPGLGDTAMYLCARRQGTLSGELFFGEGSRLTVL.

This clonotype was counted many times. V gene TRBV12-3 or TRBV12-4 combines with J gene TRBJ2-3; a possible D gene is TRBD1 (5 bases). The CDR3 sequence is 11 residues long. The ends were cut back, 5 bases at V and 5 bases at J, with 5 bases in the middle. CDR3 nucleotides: TGTGCCAGCAGTCAGGGAGATACGCAGTATTTT. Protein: CASSQGDTQYF.